These 19 T cell receptor beta chains share one sample of origin, sequenced in a study of blood T cells in healthy people across ages. Combining a sample-barcoded 5' primer with a J-beta primer mix, a second PCR ran for roughly 7 to 12 cycles. TCRdb re-analysed the 5' RACE reads in MiXCR, keeping a single row per CDR3 protein. The sample holds 660,000 or so distinct CDR3 sequences, 58% seen once. The sequencing input was blood. These receptors came from a man in his 60s in good health.

J is TRBJ1-4 and V is TRBV29-1, with TRBD1 identical over 7 bases. CDR1 is SQVTM, CDR2 ANQGSEA, per germline. Trimming removed 6 bases from V and 2 bases from J; junction bases left unmatched: 6. This CDR3 comprises 14 residues. The CDR3 coding sequence is TGCAGCGTCGTCGAGGGGGCCACTAATGAAAAACTGTTTTTT. It yields the protein CSVVEGATNEKLFF.

This clonotype was counted many times. V and J are TRBV5-5 and TRBJ2-5, with D perhaps TRBD1 or TRBD2 (5 bases each). The CDR3 is 15 residues long. The V gene's germline CDR1 is SGHKS and CDR2 YYEKEE (reference sequence). Trimming stripped 4 bases from V and 0 bases from J, with 13 bases between. The CDR3 coding sequence is TGTGCCAGCAGCCCTGGGGGAGCGTACCAAGAGACCCAGTACTTC. It yields the protein CASSPGGAYQETQYF.

CDR3 amino acids: CASGPVAGAGTQYF. The CDR3 DNA sequence: TGTGCCAGCGGCCCAGTAGCGGGGGCGGGGACCCAGTACTTC. V gene TRBV6-2 or TRBV6-3 combines with J gene TRBJ2-7; TRBD2 matches at 9 bases. TRBJ2-5 matches the DNA end more closely, so the J call is doubtful. Germline values: CDR1 MNHEY, CDR2 SVGEGT. The CDR3 runs to 14 residues.

This chain links TRBV6-6 with TRBJ2-6, with D possibly matching TRBD1 (6 bases). The CDR3 is made up of 16 amino acids. The germline V gene has CDR1 MNHNY and CDR2 SVGAGI (reference sequence). Between the trimmed V and J ends, which lost 6 bases and 4 bases, there was a span of 16 bases. CDR3 in DNA: TGTGCCAGCAGCGTCACAGGGTATAGGGGGGCCAACGTCCTGACTTTC. Its translation is CASSVTGYRGANVLTF.

This clonotype was counted only a few times. The rearrangement joins TRBV6-6 to TRBJ2-7; 8 nucleotides line up with TRBD2. V gave up 5 bases and J gave up 3 bases; unmatched junction bases: 6. This CDR3 spans 14 amino acids. CDR1 and CDR2 from the germline V gene are MNHNY and SVGAGI (reference sequence). CDR3 loop: CASSPGLGFYEQYF. The CDR3 DNA reads as TGTGCCAGCAGTCCGGGACTAGGATTCTACGAGCAGTACTTC.

CDR3 nucleotides: TGTGCCAGCAGTCCCCCGGGAGGTTGGCAAGAGACCCAGTACTTC. Translation gives CASSPPGGWQETQYF. The V call is TRBV28, the J call TRBJ2-5; 7 nucleotides align to TRBD2. V was clipped by 5 bases and J by 2 bases; unmatched bases: 8. The CDR3 extends over 15 amino acids. The germline gives CDR1 MDHEN, CDR2 SYDVKM.

The chain combines TRBV12-3 or TRBV12-4 with TRBJ1-1, with D possibly matching TRBD1 (5 bases). The CDR3 contains 13 residues. V was clipped by 7 bases and J by 1 base, with 10 bases between them. This chain's CDR3 is CASIRDGNTEAFF. The CDR3 bases are TGTGCCAGCATCCGGGACGGGAACACTGAAGCTTTCTTT.

In its sample, this clonotype was seen once. The CDR3 protein is CAITGVAEGEQYF. In DNA form, the CDR3 reads TGTGCCATCACTGGGGTGGCAGAAGGAGAGCAGTACTTC. V and J are TRBV10-3 and TRBJ2-1; D remains ambiguous. With the DNA end fitting TRBJ2-7 better, the J assignment may be wrong. Germline assignment: CDR1 ENHRY and CDR2 SYGVKD. CDR3 length: 13 amino acids.

The J gene is TRBJ2-3, the V gene TRBV11-2; no firm D call. CDR1 and CDR2 from the germline V gene are SGHAT and FQNNGV. CDR3 length equals 15 residues. Trimming left V 5 bases short and J 2 bases short, with 14 bases between. In DNA form, the CDR3 reads TGTGCCAGCAGCGCTCGGGCCGAATCCACAGATACGCAGTATTTT. It specifies CASSARAESTDTQYF.

This clonotype has just a few counts. The V and J genes are TRBV5-1 and TRBJ2-5; 7 bases fit TRBD2. The CDR3 runs 11 residues. V was pared by 0 bases and J by 11 bases, with 1 base of the junction left unmatched. CDR1 SGHRS and CDR2 YFSETQ come from the germline V gene. CDR3 amino acids: CASSLAGRQYF. The DNA for the CDR3 is TGCGCCAGCAGCTTGGCCGGGAGGCAGTACTTC.

V usage is TRBV13 and J usage is TRBJ2-3; D is perhaps TRBD1 (6 bases). V gave up 5 bases and J gave up 14 bases, with 20 bases separating them. This CDR3 is 13 amino acids long. The germline CDR1 and CDR2 sequences are PRHDT and FYEKMQ (reference sequence). Here the CDR3 DNA reads TGTGCCAGCAGCCCCCCCTCAGGGGCCCATTGGTATTTT. Translation: CASSPPSGAHWYF.

The V and J genes are TRBV29-1 and TRBJ1-2; no definite D call. The germline V gene encodes CDR1 SQVTM and CDR2 ANQGSEA. CDR3 size: 12 residues. The V gene lost 5 bases and the J gene lost 4 bases, with 11 bases spanning the gap. CDR3 coding DNA: TGCAGCGTTCTTTCGCGGGCCTATGGCTACACCTTC. Translating it yields CSVLSRAYGYTF.

At least ten counts were recorded for this clonotype. The gene calls are TRBV6-5 and TRBJ1-4, with TRBD1 matching 10 bases. This CDR3 has 14 amino acids. From germline, CDR1 is MNHEY and CDR2 SVGAGI. The trim removed 6 bases at V and 7 bases at J, leaving 5 bases unmatched. The CDR3 coding sequence is TGTGCCAGCAGAGAGGGACAGGGGCGTGAAAAACTGTTTTTT. Protein sequence: CASREGQGREKLFF.

The chain uses TRBV20-1 and TRBJ1-1; D not resolved. The germline CDR1 and CDR2 sequences are DFQATT and SNEGSKA (reference sequence). Trimming left V 5 bases short and J 2 bases short, with 12 bases between. This CDR3 region has 13 residues. This CDR3 reads CSAATHVNTEAFF. The CDR3 DNA follows: TGCAGTGCTGCGACCCATGTTAACACTGAAGCTTTCTTT.

This clonotype was observed a handful of times. This chain links TRBV6-5 with TRBJ1-2, with 11 bases lining up with TRBD1. The germline V gene has CDR1 MNHEY and CDR2 SVGAGI. Germline trimming cut 6 bases from V and 1 base from J; bases unmatched to any gene: 7. The CDR3 spans 16 residues. The CDR3, as DNA: TGTGCCAGCAGGCCCGGGGGGACAGGGGGTAACTATGGCTACACCTTC. It is translated as CASRPGGTGGNYGYTF.

This chain joins TRBV7-2 and TRBJ2-7; 9 positions match TRBD2. CDR3 length equals 12 residues. Germline values: CDR1 SGHTA, CDR2 FQGNSA. Germline trimming cut 4 bases from V and 10 bases from J; bases unmatched to any gene: 5. The CDR3 nucleotides read TGTGCCAGCAGCTCCTGGGGGACTAGCCAGTACTTC. Protein: CASSSWGTSQYF.

The rearrangement joins TRBV13 to TRBJ2-3, with 8 bases identical to TRBD1. With 5 bases clipped from V and 5 bases from J, the junction kept 12 bases outside the gene matches. The CDR3 loop spans 16 amino acids. Germline V CDR1 and CDR2: PRHDT, FYEKMQ (reference sequence). The CDR3 region is CASSLGTGNREDTQYF. Written as DNA, the CDR3 is TGTGCCAGCAGCCTCGGGACAGGTAATCGGGAAGATACGCAGTATTTT.

The J gene is TRBJ2-5, the V gene TRBV21-1; whether TRBD1, the table's D call, matches the DNA was not checked. The DNA end is a closer match to TRBJ2-7, so the J assignment may be wrong. TRBV21-1 is a pseudogene segment. The CDR3 runs 18 residues. The CDR3 DNA reads TGTGCCAGCAGCAAAGCTCCGGGACAGAAAGTTGGGGATTACGAGCAGTACTTC. Amino acids: CASSKAPGQKVGDYEQYF.

This rearrangement joins TRBV20-1 to TRBJ1-2; D is unresolved. The CDR3 totals 17 residues. Germline V gene lookup returns CDR1 DFQATT and CDR2 SNEGSKA (reference sequence). Trimming removed 3 bases from V and 3 bases from J, with 23 bases in between. The CDR3 DNA reads TGCAGTGCTAGGCGGCTGCTTCCGACGACGACCGACTATGGCTACACCTTC. It specifies CSARRLLPTTTDYGYTF.